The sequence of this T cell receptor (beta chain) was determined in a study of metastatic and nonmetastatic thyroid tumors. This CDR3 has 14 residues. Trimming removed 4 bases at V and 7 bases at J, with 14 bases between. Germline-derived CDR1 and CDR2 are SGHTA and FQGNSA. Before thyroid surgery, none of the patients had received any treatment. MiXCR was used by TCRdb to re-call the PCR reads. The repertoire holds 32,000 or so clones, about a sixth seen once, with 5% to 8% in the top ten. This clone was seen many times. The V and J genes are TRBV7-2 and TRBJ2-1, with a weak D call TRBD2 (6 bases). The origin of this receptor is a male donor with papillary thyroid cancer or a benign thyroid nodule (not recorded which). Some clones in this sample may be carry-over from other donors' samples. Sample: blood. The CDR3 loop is CASSYYVEGNEQFF. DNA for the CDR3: TGTGCCAGCAGCTATTACGTGGAGGGTAATGAGCAGTTCTTC.